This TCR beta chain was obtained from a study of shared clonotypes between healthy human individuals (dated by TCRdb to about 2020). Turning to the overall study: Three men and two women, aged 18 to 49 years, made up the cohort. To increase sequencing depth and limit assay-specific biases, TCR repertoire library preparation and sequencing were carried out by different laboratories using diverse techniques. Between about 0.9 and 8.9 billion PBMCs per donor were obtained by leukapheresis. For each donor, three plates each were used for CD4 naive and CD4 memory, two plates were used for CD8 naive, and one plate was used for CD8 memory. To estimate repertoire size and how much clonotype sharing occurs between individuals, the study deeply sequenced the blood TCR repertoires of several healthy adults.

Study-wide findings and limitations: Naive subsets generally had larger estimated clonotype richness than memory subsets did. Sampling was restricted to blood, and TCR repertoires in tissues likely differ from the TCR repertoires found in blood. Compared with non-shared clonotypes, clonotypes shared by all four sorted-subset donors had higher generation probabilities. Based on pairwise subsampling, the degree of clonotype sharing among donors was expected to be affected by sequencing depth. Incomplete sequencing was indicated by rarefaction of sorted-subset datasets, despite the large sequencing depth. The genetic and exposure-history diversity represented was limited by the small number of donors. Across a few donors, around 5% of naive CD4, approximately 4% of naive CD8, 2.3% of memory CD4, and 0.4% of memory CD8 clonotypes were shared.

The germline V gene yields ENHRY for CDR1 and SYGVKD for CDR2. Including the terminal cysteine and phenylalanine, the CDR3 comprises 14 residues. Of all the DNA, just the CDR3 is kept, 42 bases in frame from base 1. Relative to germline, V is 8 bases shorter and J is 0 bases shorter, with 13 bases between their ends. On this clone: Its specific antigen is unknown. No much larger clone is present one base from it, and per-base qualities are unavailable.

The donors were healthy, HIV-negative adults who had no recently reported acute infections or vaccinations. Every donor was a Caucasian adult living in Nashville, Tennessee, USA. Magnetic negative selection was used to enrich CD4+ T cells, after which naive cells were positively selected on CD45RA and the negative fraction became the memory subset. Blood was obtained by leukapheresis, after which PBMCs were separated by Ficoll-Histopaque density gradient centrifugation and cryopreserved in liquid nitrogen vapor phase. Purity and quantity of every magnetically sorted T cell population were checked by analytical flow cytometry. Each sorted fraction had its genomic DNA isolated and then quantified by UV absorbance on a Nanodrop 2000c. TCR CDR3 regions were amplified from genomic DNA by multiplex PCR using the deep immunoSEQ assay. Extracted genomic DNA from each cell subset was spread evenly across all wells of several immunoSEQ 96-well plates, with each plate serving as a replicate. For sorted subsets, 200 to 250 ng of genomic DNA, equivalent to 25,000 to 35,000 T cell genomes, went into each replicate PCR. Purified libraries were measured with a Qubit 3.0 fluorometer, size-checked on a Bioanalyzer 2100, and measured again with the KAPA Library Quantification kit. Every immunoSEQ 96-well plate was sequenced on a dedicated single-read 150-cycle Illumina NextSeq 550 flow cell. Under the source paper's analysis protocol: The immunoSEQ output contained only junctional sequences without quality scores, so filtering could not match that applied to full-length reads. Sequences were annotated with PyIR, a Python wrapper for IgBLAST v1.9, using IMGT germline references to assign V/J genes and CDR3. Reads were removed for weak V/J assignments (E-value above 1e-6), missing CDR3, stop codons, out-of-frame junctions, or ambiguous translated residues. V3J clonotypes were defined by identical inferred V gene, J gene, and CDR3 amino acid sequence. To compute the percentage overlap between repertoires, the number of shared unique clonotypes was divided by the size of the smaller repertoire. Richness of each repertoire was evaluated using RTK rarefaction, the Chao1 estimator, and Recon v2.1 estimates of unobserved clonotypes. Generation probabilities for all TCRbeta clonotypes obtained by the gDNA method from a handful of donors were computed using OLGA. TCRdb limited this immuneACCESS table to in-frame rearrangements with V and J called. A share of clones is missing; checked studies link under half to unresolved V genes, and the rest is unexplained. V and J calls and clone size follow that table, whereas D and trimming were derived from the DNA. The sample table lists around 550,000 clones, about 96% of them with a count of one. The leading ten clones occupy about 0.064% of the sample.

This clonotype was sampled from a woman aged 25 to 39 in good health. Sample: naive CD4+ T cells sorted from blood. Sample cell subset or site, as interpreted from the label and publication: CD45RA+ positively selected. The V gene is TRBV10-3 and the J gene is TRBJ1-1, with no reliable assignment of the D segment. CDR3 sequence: CAIRSRGLNTEAFF. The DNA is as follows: TGTGCCATCCGGAGTCGGGGTTTGAACACTGAAGCTTTCTTT.